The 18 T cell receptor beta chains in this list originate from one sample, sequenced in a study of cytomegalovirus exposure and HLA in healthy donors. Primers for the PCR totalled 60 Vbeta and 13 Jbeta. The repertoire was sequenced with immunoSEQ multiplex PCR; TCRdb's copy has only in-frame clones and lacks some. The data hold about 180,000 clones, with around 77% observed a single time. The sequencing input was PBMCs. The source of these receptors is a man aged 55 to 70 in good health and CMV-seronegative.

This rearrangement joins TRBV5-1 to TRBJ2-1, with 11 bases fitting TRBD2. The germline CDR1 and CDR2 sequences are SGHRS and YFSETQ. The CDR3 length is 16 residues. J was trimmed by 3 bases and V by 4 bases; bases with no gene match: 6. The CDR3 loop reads CASSPAGTSGYNEQFF. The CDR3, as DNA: TGCGCCAGCAGCCCTGCCGGGACTAGCGGCTACAATGAGCAGTTCTTC. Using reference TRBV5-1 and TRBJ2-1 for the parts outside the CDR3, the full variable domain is KAGVTQTPRYLIKTRGQQVTLSCSPISGHRSVSWYQQTPGQGLQFLFEYFSETQRNKGNFPGRFSGRQFSNSRSEMNVSTLELGDSALYLCASSPAGTSGYNEQFFGPGTRLTVL.

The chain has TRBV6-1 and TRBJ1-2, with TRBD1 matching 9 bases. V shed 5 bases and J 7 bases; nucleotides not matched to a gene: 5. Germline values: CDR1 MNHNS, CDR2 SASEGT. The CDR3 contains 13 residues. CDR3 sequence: CASSRDRASGYTF. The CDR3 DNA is TGTGCCAGCAGTAGGGACAGGGCCTCTGGCTACACCTTC.

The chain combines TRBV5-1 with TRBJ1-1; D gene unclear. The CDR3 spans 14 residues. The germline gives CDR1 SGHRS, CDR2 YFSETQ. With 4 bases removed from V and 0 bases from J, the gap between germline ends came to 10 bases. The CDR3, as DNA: TGCGCCAGCAGCGGCACCAGTGTGAACACTGAAGCTTTCTTT. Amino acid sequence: CASSGTSVNTEAFF.

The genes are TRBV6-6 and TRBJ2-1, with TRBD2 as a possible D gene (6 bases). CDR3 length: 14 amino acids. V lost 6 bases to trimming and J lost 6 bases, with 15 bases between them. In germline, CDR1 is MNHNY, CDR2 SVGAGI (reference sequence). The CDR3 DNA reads TGTGCCAGCAGCCCTTCGCGACTAGGCAATGAGCAGTTCTTC. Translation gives CASSPSRLGNEQFF.

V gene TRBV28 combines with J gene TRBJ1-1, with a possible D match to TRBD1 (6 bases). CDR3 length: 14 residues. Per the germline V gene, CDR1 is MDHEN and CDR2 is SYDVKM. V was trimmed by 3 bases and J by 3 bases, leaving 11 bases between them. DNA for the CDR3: TGTGCCAGCAGTTTGGGGGGGCAGGACACTGAAGCTTTCTTT. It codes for CASSLGGQDTEAFF.

The CDR3: CASSLSIEAYYEQYF. DNA of the CDR3: TGTGCCAGCAGCTTAAGTATAGAGGCCTACTACGAGCAGTACTTC. This chain links TRBV7-9 with TRBJ2-7, with D unresolved. Per germline, CDR1 SEHNR and CDR2 FQNEAQ (reference sequence). This CDR3 region has 15 residues. V was shortened by 2 bases and J by 3 bases, with 14 bases between the two germline ends.

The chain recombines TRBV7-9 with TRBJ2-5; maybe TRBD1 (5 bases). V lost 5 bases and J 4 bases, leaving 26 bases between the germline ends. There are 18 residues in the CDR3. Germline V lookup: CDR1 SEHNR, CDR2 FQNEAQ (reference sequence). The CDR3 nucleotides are TGTGCCAGCAGCCCCCCTTTCCGCTTTAGGGGTATCGTAGAGACCCAGTACTTC. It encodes CASSPPFRFRGIVETQYF.

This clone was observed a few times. The CDR3 region is CASSPTSSGGAITGELFF. The DNA of the CDR3 is TGTGCCAGCAGCCCTACCTCTAGCGGGGGGGCCATCACCGGGGAGCTGTTTTTT. The chain has TRBV14 and TRBJ2-2, with TRBD2 identical over 12 bases. V trimming: 4 bases; J trimming: 4 bases; junction bases outside the gene matches: 10. Germline V gives CDR1 SGHDN, CDR2 FVKESK. The CDR3 is 18 amino acids.

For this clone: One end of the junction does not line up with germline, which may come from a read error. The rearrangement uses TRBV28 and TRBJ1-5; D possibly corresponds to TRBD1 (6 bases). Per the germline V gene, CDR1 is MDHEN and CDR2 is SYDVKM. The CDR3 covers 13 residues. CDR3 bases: TGTGCCAGCAGTAGGGAACAGGGTCAGCCCCAGAATTTT. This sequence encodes CASSREQGQPQNF.

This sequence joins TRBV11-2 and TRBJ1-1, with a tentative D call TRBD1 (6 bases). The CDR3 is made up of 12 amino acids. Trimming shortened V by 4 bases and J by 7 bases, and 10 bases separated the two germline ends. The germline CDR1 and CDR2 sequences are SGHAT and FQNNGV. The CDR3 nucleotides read TGTGCCAGCAGCTCCAACAGGGTTGAAGCTTTCTTT. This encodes CASSSNRVEAFF.

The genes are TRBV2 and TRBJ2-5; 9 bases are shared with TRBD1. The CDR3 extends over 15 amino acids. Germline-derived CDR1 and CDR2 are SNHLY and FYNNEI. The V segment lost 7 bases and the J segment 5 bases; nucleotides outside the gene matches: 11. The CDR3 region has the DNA TGTGCCAGCAACTCTTACAGGGGGCTAAGGGAGACCCAGTACTTC. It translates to CASNSYRGLRETQYF.

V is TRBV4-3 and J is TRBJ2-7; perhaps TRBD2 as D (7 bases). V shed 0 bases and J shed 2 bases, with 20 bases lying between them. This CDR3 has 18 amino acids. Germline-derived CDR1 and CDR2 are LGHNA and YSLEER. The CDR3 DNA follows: TGCGCCAGCAGCCAAGAGGTGCGACCACAGGGAGGGGCCTACGAGCAGTACTTC. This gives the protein CASSQEVRPQGGAYEQYF.

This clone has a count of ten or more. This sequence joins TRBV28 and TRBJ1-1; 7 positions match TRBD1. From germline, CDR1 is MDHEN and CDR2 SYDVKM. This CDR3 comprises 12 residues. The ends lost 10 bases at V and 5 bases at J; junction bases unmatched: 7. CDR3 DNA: TGTGCCATTCGGACAGGATCTACTGAAGCTTTCTTT. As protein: CAIRTGSTEAFF.

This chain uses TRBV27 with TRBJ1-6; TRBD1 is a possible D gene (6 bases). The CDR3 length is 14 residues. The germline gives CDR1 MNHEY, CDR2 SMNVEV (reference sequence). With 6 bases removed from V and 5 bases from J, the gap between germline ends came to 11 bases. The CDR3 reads CASRNRVDNSPLHF. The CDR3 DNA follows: TGTGCCAGCAGGAACAGGGTTGATAATTCACCCCTCCACTTT.

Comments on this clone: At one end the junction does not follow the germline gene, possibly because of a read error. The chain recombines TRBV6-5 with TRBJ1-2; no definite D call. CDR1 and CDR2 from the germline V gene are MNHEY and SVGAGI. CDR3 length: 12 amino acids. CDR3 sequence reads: CASSQSNYGYPF. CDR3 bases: TGTGCCAGCAGTCAGAGTAACTATGGCTACCCCTTC.

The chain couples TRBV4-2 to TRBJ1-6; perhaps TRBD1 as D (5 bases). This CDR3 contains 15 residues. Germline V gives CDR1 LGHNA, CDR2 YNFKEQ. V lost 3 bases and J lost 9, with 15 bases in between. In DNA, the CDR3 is TGTGCCAGCAGCCACGGAGACAGCTTGGGTTCACCCCTCCACTTT. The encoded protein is CASSHGDSLGSPLHF.

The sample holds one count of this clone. The CDR3: CASRPGRQGKRSTDTQYF. CDR3 in DNA: TGTGCCAGCAGACCGGGGAGGCAGGGAAAACGAAGCACAGATACGCAGTATTTT. This chain connects TRBV5-4 to TRBJ2-3; D perhaps matches TRBD2 (6 bases). This CDR3 spans 18 amino acids. Trimming stripped 5 bases from V and 0 bases from J, with 22 bases between. Germline CDR1 SGHNT, CDR2 YYREEE (reference sequence).

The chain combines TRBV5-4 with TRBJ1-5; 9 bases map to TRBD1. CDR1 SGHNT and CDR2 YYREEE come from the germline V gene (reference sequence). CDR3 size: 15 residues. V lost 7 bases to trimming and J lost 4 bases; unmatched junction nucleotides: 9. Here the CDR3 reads CASSEDRGENQPQHF. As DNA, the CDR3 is TGTGCCAGCTCGGAGGACAGGGGTGAGAATCAGCCCCAGCATTTT.